These T cell receptor beta chains were read from a single sample in a study of blood T cell repertoires in COVID-19. The method was immunoSEQ multiplex PCR; TCRdb's version includes in-frame clones alone and lacks a portion of them. The sample shows roughly 300,000 clones, 75% to 95% of them seen only once. Specimen: peripheral blood. All receptors come from a woman aged 25 to 39 with COVID-19, enrolled during active disease. The CDR3 runs from the conserved cysteine through the conserved F or W. The D gene is left open where the match is weak. Part of the rows lack a size; the others show once, few, many or a class for expanded clones.

cdr3_length: 13; clone_size: once; j_call: TRBJ2-7; d_call: TRBD1; v_call: TRBV18; cdr3_nt: TGTGCCAGCCAACAGGGGCCAGGGTACGAGCAGTACTTC; cdr3_aa: CASQQGPGYEQYF
cdr3_length: 16; clone_size: medium-sized; j_call: TRBJ1-5; d_call: TRBD1; v_call: TRBV6-1; cdr3_nt: TGTGCCAGCAGTGAAAGTGCGGGACAGGGGTATCAGCCCCAGCATTTT; cdr3_aa: CASSESAGQGYQPQHF
cdr3_length: 14; clone_size: NA; j_call: TRBJ1-1; d_call: NA; v_call: TRBV27; cdr3_nt: TGTGCCAGCAGTCCCCAGAGGCCAGCCACTGAAGCTTTCTTT; cdr3_aa: CASSPQRPATEAFF
cdr3_length: 15; clone_size: NA; j_call: TRBJ1-4; d_call: NA; v_call: TRBV3-1/TRBV3-2; cdr3_nt: TGTGCCAGCAGCCAGGAGCTTGCAACTAATGAAAAACTGTTTTTT; cdr3_aa: CASSQELATNEKLFF
cdr3_length: 13; clone_size: NA; j_call: TRBJ1-4; d_call: NA; v_call: TRBV7-2; cdr3_nt: TGTGCCAGCAGCTTAAATCCGAGGGAAAAACTGTTTTTT; cdr3_aa: CASSLNPREKLFF
cdr3_length: 18; clone_size: NA; j_call: TRBJ2-2; d_call: TRBD1; v_call: TRBV5-4; cdr3_nt: TGTGCCAGCAGCTCGATGACAGGGGCGCGCCTGAACACCGGGGAGCTGTTTTTT; cdr3_aa: CASSSMTGARLNTGELFF
cdr3_length: 14; clone_size: NA; j_call: TRBJ2-2; d_call: NA; v_call: TRBV2; cdr3_nt: TGTGCCAGCAGTACAGGGTGGGGCACCGGGGAGCTGTTTTTT; cdr3_aa: CASSTGWGTGELFF
cdr3_length: 14; clone_size: NA; j_call: TRBJ1-5; d_call: NA; v_call: TRBV20-1; cdr3_nt: TGCAGTGCTAGTCCGGGACTTAAGGGTCAGCCCCAGCATTTT; cdr3_aa: CSASPGLKGQPQHF
cdr3_length: 16; clone_size: NA; j_call: TRBJ1-4; d_call: TRBD1; v_call: TRBV2; cdr3_nt: TGTGCCAGCACTCCTTCAGAGGGGGCAGGGGTAGGAAAACTGTTTTTT; cdr3_aa: CASTPSEGAGVGKLFF
cdr3_length: 14; clone_size: NA; j_call: TRBJ1-2; d_call: NA; v_call: TRBV5-6; cdr3_nt: TGTGCCAGCAGCTTGGTGGTCGGGGTCTATGGCTACACCTTC; cdr3_aa: CASSLVVGVYGYTF
cdr3_length: 15; clone_size: NA; j_call: TRBJ2-3; d_call: NA; v_call: TRBV19; cdr3_nt: TGTGCCAGTAGTATAGCTAGGGGAAGGACAGATACGCAGTATTTT; cdr3_aa: CASSIARGRTDTQYF
cdr3_length: 14; clone_size: NA; j_call: TRBJ2-1; d_call: TRBD1; v_call: TRBV7-2; cdr3_nt: TGTGCCAGCAGCGTGGACAGGGGCCACAATGAGCAGTTCTTC; cdr3_aa: CASSVDRGHNEQFF
cdr3_length: 16; clone_size: NA; j_call: TRBJ2-5; d_call: TRBD1; v_call: TRBV30; cdr3_nt: TGTGCCTGGAGTGCCGCGGACAGGGGACCCCAAGAGACCCAGTACTTC; cdr3_aa: CAWSAADRGPQETQYF
cdr3_length: 15; clone_size: NA; j_call: TRBJ1-1; d_call: NA; v_call: TRBV3-1/TRBV3-2; cdr3_nt: TGTGCCAGCAGCACCATGGGGGGGTGGGGCACTGAAGCTTTCTTT; cdr3_aa: CASSTMGGWGTEAFF
cdr3_length: 15; clone_size: few; j_call: TRBJ1-4; d_call: TRBD1; v_call: TRBV6-5; cdr3_nt: TGTGCCAGCCCCCCTGCGGAGGGGGCTGGTGAAAAACTGTTTTTT; cdr3_aa: CASPPAEGAGEKLFF
cdr3_length: 14; clone_size: NA; j_call: TRBJ2-4; d_call: TRBD2; v_call: TRBV7-2; cdr3_nt: TGTGCCAGCAGCTCCGTCTTGGGAGGGAACATTCAGTACTTC; cdr3_aa: CASSSVLGGNIQYF
cdr3_length: 15; clone_size: NA; j_call: TRBJ1-1; d_call: NA; v_call: TRBV15; cdr3_nt: TGTGCCACCAGCAGAGATCCTGGGGCAGCCACTGAAGCTTTCTTT; cdr3_aa: CATSRDPGAATEAFF
cdr3_length: 15; clone_size: NA; j_call: TRBJ2-1; d_call: TRBD2; v_call: TRBV5-1; cdr3_nt: TGCGCCAGCAGCCCCCTTCCTGCTAGCGGCAATGAGCAGTTCTTC; cdr3_aa: CASSPLPASGNEQFF
cdr3_length: 14; clone_size: NA; j_call: TRBJ2-5; d_call: TRBD1; v_call: TRBV7-9; cdr3_nt: TGTGCCAGCAGCTTAGATCCAGGGGGCTCAGCCCAGTACTTC; cdr3_aa: CASSLDPGGSAQYF
cdr3_length: 13; clone_size: NA; j_call: TRBJ2-5; d_call: NA; v_call: TRBV7-2; cdr3_nt: TGTGCCAGCAGCTTATCTGGCCAGGAGACCCAGTACTTC; cdr3_aa: CASSLSGQETQYF
cdr3_length: 14; clone_size: NA; j_call: TRBJ1-5; d_call: NA; v_call: TRBV19; cdr3_nt: TGTGCCAGTAGTTGGTCCAGGGACAATCAGCCCCAGCATTTT; cdr3_aa: CASSWSRDNQPQHF
cdr3_length: 15; clone_size: once; j_call: TRBJ1-1; d_call: NA; v_call: TRBV28; cdr3_nt: TGTGCCAGCAGTCTACTCTTGGGAGACAACACTGAAGCTTTCTTT; cdr3_aa: CASSLLLGDNTEAFF
cdr3_length: 11; clone_size: once; j_call: TRBJ2-1; d_call: NA; v_call: TRBV9; cdr3_nt: TGTGCCAGCAGCGGAGTCGGTGAGCAGTTCTTC; cdr3_aa: CASSGVGEQFF
cdr3_length: 15; clone_size: NA; j_call: TRBJ2-4; d_call: NA; v_call: TRBV6-5; cdr3_nt: TGTGCCAGCAGTTCCCCGGGACACGGGAAAAACATTCAGTACTTC; cdr3_aa: CASSSPGHGKNIQYF
cdr3_length: 12; clone_size: once; j_call: TRBJ1-5; d_call: TRBD1; v_call: TRBV28; cdr3_nt: TGTGCCAGCTGGGACAGGGGTCAGCCCCAGCATTTT; cdr3_aa: CASWDRGQPQHF
cdr3_length: 16; clone_size: NA; j_call: TRBJ2-7; d_call: NA; v_call: TRBV11-2; cdr3_nt: TGTGCCAGCAGCTTAGATAGTATAGGGGGAACCTACGAGCAGTACTTC; cdr3_aa: CASSLDSIGGTYEQYF
cdr3_length: 13; clone_size: NA; j_call: TRBJ1-1; d_call: NA; v_call: TRBV30; cdr3_nt: TGTGCCTGGAGTGTGACCAGGGAAACTGAAGCTTTCTTT; cdr3_aa: CAWSVTRETEAFF
cdr3_length: 14; clone_size: NA; j_call: TRBJ2-5; d_call: TRBD2; v_call: TRBV6-5; cdr3_nt: TGTGCCAGCAGTTACGAAGCGGGAAGGGAGACCCAGTACTTC; cdr3_aa: CASSYEAGRETQYF
cdr3_length: 14; clone_size: NA; j_call: TRBJ2-1; d_call: NA; v_call: TRBV24-1; cdr3_nt: TGTGCCACCAGTGATCCGGACTCGTACAATGAGCAGTTCTTC; cdr3_aa: CATSDPDSYNEQFF
cdr3_length: 16; clone_size: NA; j_call: TRBJ2-2; d_call: TRBD2; v_call: TRBV7-9; cdr3_nt: TGTGCCAGCAGCTTAGTACTAGCGGGAGTTACCGGGGAGCTGTTTTTT; cdr3_aa: CASSLVLAGVTGELFF
cdr3_length: 13; clone_size: NA; j_call: TRBJ1-2; d_call: NA; v_call: TRBV5-7; cdr3_nt: TGTGCCAGCAGCTTGGTATCCGACTATGGCTACACCTTC; cdr3_aa: CASSLVSDYGYTF
cdr3_length: 11; clone_size: NA; j_call: TRBJ1-2; d_call: NA; v_call: TRBV6-5; cdr3_nt: TGTGCCAGCTACAGGGATTATGGCTACACCTTC; cdr3_aa: CASYRDYGYTF
cdr3_length: 15; clone_size: NA; j_call: TRBJ2-4; d_call: TRBD2; v_call: TRBV6-1; cdr3_nt: TGTGCCAGCAGTGAACAAATTAGCGGGAACAACATTCAGTACTTC; cdr3_aa: CASSEQISGNNIQYF
cdr3_length: 14; clone_size: few; j_call: TRBJ1-4; d_call: NA; v_call: TRBV9; cdr3_nt: TGTGCCAGCAGCGTAGACCAGTATGATGAAAAACTGTTTTTT; cdr3_aa: CASSVDQYDEKLFF
cdr3_length: 17; clone_size: once; j_call: TRBJ1-5; d_call: NA; v_call: TRBV7-9; cdr3_nt: TGTGCCAGCAGCTTAGGGAGGGGGGGTTTAAGGAATCAGCCCCAGCATTTT; cdr3_aa: CASSLGRGGLRNQPQHF
cdr3_length: 15; clone_size: NA; j_call: TRBJ2-1; d_call: TRBD2; v_call: TRBV6-1; cdr3_nt: TGTGCCAGCAGTGAACGACTAGCGGGAGTCAGTGAGCAGTTCTTC; cdr3_aa: CASSERLAGVSEQFF
cdr3_length: 17; clone_size: once; j_call: TRBJ2-2; d_call: TRBD1; v_call: TRBV11-3; cdr3_nt: TGTGCCAGCAGCCCCCGGGACAGGGGAGGGAACACCGGGGAGCTGTTTTTT; cdr3_aa: CASSPRDRGGNTGELFF
cdr3_length: 12; clone_size: NA; j_call: TRBJ1-2; d_call: NA; v_call: TRBV29-1; cdr3_nt: TGCAGCGTTGAATGGGGCAACTATGGCTACACCTTC; cdr3_aa: CSVEWGNYGYTF
cdr3_length: 17; clone_size: once; j_call: TRBJ2-4; d_call: TRBD2; v_call: TRBV11-2; cdr3_nt: TGTGCCAGCAGCTTAGATCAGGGAGGGCAAGCCAAAAACATTCAGTACTTC; cdr3_aa: CASSLDQGGQAKNIQYF
cdr3_length: 17; clone_size: NA; j_call: TRBJ2-4; d_call: NA; v_call: TRBV28; cdr3_nt: TGTGCCAGCAGCACCCGACGCGAGGTACTAGCCAAAAACATTCAGTACTTC; cdr3_aa: CASSTRREVLAKNIQYF
cdr3_length: 14; clone_size: NA; j_call: TRBJ2-7; d_call: TRBD1; v_call: TRBV10-3; cdr3_nt: TGTGCCATCAGCCTGACAGGGGTTGCCTGGGAGCAGTACTTC; cdr3_aa: CAISLTGVAWEQYF
cdr3_length: 15; clone_size: NA; j_call: TRBJ2-1; d_call: NA; v_call: TRBV7-9; cdr3_nt: TGTGCCAGCAGCTCCCCTAGTCGGGAGCCCCATGAGCAGTTCTTC; cdr3_aa: CASSSPSREPHEQFF
cdr3_length: 15; clone_size: NA; j_call: TRBJ1-5; d_call: TRBD1; v_call: TRBV5-1; cdr3_nt: TGCGCCAGCAGCCAGACAGGGAATGGGGATCAGCCCCAGCATTTT; cdr3_aa: CASSQTGNGDQPQHF
cdr3_length: 14; clone_size: few; j_call: TRBJ1-2; d_call: NA; v_call: TRBV3-1/TRBV3-2; cdr3_nt: TGTGCCAGCAGCCAAGACGGTACTAACTATGGCTACACCTTC; cdr3_aa: CASSQDGTNYGYTF
cdr3_length: 14; clone_size: NA; j_call: TRBJ2-7; d_call: TRBD1; v_call: TRBV3-1/TRBV3-2; cdr3_nt: TGTGCCAGCAGCCGAGGGACAGGATCCTACGAGCAGTACTTC; cdr3_aa: CASSRGTGSYEQYF
cdr3_length: 15; clone_size: NA; j_call: TRBJ2-5; d_call: TRBD2; v_call: TRBV2; cdr3_nt: TGTGCCAGCACCGGGACTAGCGGGAGTTATGAGACCCAGTACTTC; cdr3_aa: CASTGTSGSYETQYF
cdr3_length: 13; clone_size: NA; j_call: TRBJ2-1; d_call: TRBD2; v_call: TRBV12-5; cdr3_nt: TGTGCTAGTGGTTTGGGGACTAGCAATGAGCAGTTCTTC; cdr3_aa: CASGLGTSNEQFF
cdr3_length: 16; clone_size: NA; j_call: TRBJ2-2; d_call: TRBD1; v_call: TRBV9; cdr3_nt: TGTGCCAGCAGCGCCTCGACAGGGGCAATCACCGGGGAGCTGTTTTTT; cdr3_aa: CASSASTGAITGELFF
cdr3_length: 14; clone_size: NA; j_call: TRBJ2-7; d_call: TRBD1; v_call: TRBV4-1; cdr3_nt: TGCGCCAGCAGCCTACGGCAGGGGGTGTACGAGCAGTACTTC; cdr3_aa: CASSLRQGVYEQYF
cdr3_length: 14; clone_size: NA; j_call: TRBJ1-4; d_call: TRBD1; v_call: TRBV6-5; cdr3_nt: TGTGCCAGCAGTTTAGACAGGGGTGGGGAAAAACTGTTTTTT; cdr3_aa: CASSLDRGGEKLFF
cdr3_length: 14; clone_size: NA; j_call: TRBJ1-5; d_call: NA; v_call: TRBV4-1; cdr3_nt: TGCGCCAGCAGCCAAGATCCCTCTTTTCAGCCCCAGCATTTT; cdr3_aa: CASSQDPSFQPQHF